The clone carrying this T cell receptor (beta chain) was seen a single time. Sequencing was performed with immunoSEQ multiplex PCR; in TCRdb, only in-frame clones are kept and a portion is missing. This table holds around 230,000 clones, 70% to 90% found once. The record originates from a study of blood T cell repertoires in COVID-19. V was cut by 7 bases and J by 4 bases, with 14 bases left in between. Per the germline V gene, CDR1 is SNHLY and CDR2 is FYNNEI. The CDR3 extends over 14 amino acids. V and J are TRBV2 and TRBJ1-3; the D is unclear. The source of this sequence is a man aged 40-55 years with acute or convalescent COVID-19. The sample taken for sequencing was peripheral blood. This chain's CDR3 is CASKTAGSGNTIYF. The CDR3, as DNA: TGTGCCAGCAAAACCGCGGGGTCGGGAAACACCATATATTTT. Complete variable domain (other parts from reference TRBV2 and TRBJ1-3): EPEVTQTPSHQVTQMGQEVILRCVPISNHLYFYWYRQILGQKVEFLVSFYNNEISEKSEIFDDQFSVERPDGSNFTLKIRSTKLEDSAMYFCASKTAGSGNTIYFGEGSWLTVV.